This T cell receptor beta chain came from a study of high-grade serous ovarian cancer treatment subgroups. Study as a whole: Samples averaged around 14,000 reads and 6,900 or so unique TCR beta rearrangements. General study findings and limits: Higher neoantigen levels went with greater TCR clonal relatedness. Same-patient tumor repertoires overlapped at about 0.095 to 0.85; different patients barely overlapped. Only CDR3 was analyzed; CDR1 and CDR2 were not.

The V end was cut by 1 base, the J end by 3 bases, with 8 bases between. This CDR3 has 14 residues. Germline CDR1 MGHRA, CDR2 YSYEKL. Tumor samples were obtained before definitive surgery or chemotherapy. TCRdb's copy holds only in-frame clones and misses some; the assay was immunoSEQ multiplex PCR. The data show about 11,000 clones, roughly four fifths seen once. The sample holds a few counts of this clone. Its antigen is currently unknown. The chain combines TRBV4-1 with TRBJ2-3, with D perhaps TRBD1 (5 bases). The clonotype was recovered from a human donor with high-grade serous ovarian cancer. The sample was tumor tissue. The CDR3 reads CASSQVAGTDTQYF. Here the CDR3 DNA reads TGCGCCAGCAGCCAAGTTGCAGGGACAGATACGCAGTATTTT.